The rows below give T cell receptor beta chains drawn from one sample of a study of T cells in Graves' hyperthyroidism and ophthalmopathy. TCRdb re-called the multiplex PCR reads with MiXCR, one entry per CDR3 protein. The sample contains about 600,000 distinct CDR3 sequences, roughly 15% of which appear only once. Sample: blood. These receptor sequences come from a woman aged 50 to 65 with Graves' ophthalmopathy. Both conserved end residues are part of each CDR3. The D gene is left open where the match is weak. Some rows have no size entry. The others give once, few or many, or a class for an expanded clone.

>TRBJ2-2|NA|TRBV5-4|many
CASSWDSFAGELFF
TGTGCCAGCAGCTGGGACTCCTTCGCCGGGGAGCTGTTTTTT
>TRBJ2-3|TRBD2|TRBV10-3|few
CAISDLTSGGTDTQYF
TGTGCCATCAGTGACCTTACTAGCGGAGGCACAGATACGCAGTATTTT
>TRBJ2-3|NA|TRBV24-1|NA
CATSGLVLSTDTQYF
TGTGCCACCAGTGGCCTCGTGCTGAGCACAGATACGCAGTATTTT
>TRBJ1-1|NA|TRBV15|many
CATSITGDTEAFF
TGTGCCACCAGCATCACCGGGGACACTGAAGCTTTCTTT
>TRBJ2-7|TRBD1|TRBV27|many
CASTSPGTGSYEQYF
TGTGCCAGCACCTCGCCCGGGACAGGGTCCTACGAGCAGTACTTC
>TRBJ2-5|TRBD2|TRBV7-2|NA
CASSFGRLAGARDETQYF
TGTGCCAGCAGTTTTGGGAGACTAGCGGGAGCCAGGGATGAGACCCAGTACTTC
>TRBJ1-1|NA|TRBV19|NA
CASSIDRITEAFF
TGTGCCAGTAGTATAGACAGGATCACTGAAGCTTTCTTT
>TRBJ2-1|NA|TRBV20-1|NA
CSGRDLHSYNEQFF
TGCAGCGGAAGGGACTTACACTCCTACAATGAGCAGTTCTTC
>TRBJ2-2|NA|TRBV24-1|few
CATSEWRNTGELFF
TGTGCCACCAGTGAATGGCGGAACACCGGGGAGCTGTTTTTT
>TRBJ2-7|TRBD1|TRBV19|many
CASSILGTGPTYEQYF
TGTGCCAGTAGTATACTTGGGACAGGGCCCACCTACGAGCAGTACTTC
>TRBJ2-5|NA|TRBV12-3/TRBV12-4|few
CAANRIGLQETQYF
TGTGCCGCCAACCGGATAGGCCTCCAAGAGACCCAGTACTTC
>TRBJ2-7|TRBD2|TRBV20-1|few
CSARPWTSGFYEQYF
TGCAGTGCCCGCCCATGGACTAGCGGATTCTACGAGCAGTACTTC
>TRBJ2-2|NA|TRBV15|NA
CATSRDTTGELFF
TGTGCCACCAGCAGAGATACTACCGGGGAGCTGTTTTTT
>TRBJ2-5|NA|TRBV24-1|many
CATSPSGGSGLRKTQYF
TGTGCCACCAGCCCCTCTGGGGGTAGCGGCCTTCGAAAGACCCAGTACTTC
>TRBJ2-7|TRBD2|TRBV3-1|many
CASSGPSVSGAPYEQYF
TGTGCCAGCAGCGGGCCCTCGGTCAGCGGGGCCCCCTACGAGCAGTACTTC
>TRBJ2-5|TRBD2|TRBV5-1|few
CASRSSGAQETQYF
TGCGCCAGCAGGTCTAGCGGGGCCCAAGAGACCCAGTACTTC
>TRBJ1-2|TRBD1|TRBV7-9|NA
CASSLAGTGWGDGYTF
TGTGCCAGCAGCTTAGCCGGGACAGGCTGGGGTGATGGCTACACCTTC
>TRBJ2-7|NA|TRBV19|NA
CASSNSGLWGEQYF
TGTGCCAGTAGTAACTCGGGACTCTGGGGCGAGCAGTACTTC
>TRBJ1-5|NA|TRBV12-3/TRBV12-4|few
CASSKVGPQHF
TGTGCCAGCAGTAAGGTCGGGCCCCAGCATTTT
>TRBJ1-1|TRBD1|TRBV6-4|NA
CASSSGGETEAFF
TGTGCCAGCAGTTCAGGGGGCGAAACTGAAGCTTTCTTT
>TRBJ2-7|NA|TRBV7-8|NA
CASSYKLAEQYF
TGTGCCAGCAGCTATAAACTGGCCGAGCAGTACTTC
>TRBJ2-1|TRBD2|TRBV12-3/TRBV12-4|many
CASTPGLAGDNEQFF
TGTGCCAGCACCCCGGGACTAGCGGGAGACAATGAGCAGTTCTTC
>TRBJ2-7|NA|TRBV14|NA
CASSQEVGRRAYEQYF
TGTGCCAGCAGCCAAGAAGTGGGACGTAGGGCCTACGAGCAGTACTTC
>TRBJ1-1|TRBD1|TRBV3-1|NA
CASSHGQGVDTEAFF
TGTGCCAGCAGCCACGGACAGGGTGTGGACACTGAAGCTTTCTTT
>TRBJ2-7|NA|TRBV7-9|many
CASSLAGAWEQYF
TGTGCCAGCAGCTTGGCAGGGGCGTGGGAGCAGTACTTC
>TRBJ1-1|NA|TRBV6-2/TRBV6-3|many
CASSYAGRGNTEAFF
TGTGCCAGCAGTTACGCGGGAAGGGGAAACACTGAAGCTTTCTTT
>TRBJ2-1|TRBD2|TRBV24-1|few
CATSETSRGLAGVGSYNEQFF
TGTGCCACCAGTGAGACCTCACGGGGGCTAGCGGGAGTAGGCTCCTACAATGAGCAGTTCTTC
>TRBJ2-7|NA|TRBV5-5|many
CASSLYYRSYEQYF
TGTGCCAGCAGCTTGTATTATCGGAGCTACGAGCAGTACTTC
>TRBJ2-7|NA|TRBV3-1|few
CVSSQDEGGYGPYEQYF
TGTGTCAGCAGCCAAGACGAAGGAGGCTACGGCCCCTACGAGCAGTACTTC
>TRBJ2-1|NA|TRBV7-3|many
CASSLGLVAYNEQFF
TGTGCCAGCAGCCTAGGGTTAGTCGCCTACAATGAGCAGTTCTTC
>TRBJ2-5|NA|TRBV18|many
CASSPGPGETQYF
TGTGCCAGCTCACCAGGCCCGGGAGAGACCCAGTACTTC
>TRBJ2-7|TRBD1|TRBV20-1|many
CSASASQGSEQYF
TGCAGTGCTAGCGCCTCACAGGGGAGCGAGCAGTACTTC
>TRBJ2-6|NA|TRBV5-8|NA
CASSLYVSSGANVLTF
TGTGCCAGCAGCTTGTATGTCTCCTCTGGGGCCAACGTCCTGACTTTC
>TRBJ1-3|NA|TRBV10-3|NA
CAISETESSGNTIYF
TGTGCCATCAGTGAGACGGAAAGCTCTGGAAACACCATATATTTT
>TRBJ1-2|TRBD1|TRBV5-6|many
CASSVDRNYGYTF
TGTGCCAGCAGCGTGGACAGGAACTATGGCTACACCTTC
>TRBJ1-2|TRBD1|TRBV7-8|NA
CASSHPPWDRANYGYTF
TGTGCCAGCAGCCACCCTCCCTGGGACAGAGCCAACTATGGCTACACCTTC
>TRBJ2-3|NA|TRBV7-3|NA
CASSLTSQSTDTQYF
TGTGCCAGCAGCTTAACGAGCCAGAGCACAGATACGCAGTATTTT
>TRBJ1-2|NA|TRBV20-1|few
CSASVWEYEGYTF
TGCAGTGCTAGCGTTTGGGAGTATGAGGGCTACACCTTC
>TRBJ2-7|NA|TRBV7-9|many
CASSLLPTARGTHNYEQYF
TGTGCCAGCAGCTTACTACCCACTGCGCGAGGGACACACAACTACGAGCAGTACTTC
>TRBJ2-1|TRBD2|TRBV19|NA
CASSNPRTSGRVEQFF
TGTGCCAGTAGTAACCCCCGGACTAGCGGGAGGGTTGAGCAGTTCTTC
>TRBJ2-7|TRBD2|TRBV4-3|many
CASTLGLAGVGEQYF
TGCGCCAGCACCCTGGGACTAGCGGGAGTGGGCGAGCAGTACTTC
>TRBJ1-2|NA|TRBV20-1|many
CSAQETAVSNYGYTF
TGCAGTGCTCAGGAGACGGCTGTTTCTAACTATGGCTACACCTTC
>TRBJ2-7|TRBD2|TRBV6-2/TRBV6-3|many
CASSYDGRGLAGGSSYEQYF
TGTGCCAGCAGTTACGACGGAAGGGGACTAGCGGGAGGGAGCTCCTACGAGCAGTACTTC
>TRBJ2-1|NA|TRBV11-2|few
CASSQGNTDTWQFF
TGCGCCAGCAGCCAGGGTAATACGGACACCTGGCAGTTCTTC
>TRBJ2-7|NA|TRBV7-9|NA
CASKLIGEQYF
TGTGCCAGCAAGCTTATTGGTGAGCAGTACTTC
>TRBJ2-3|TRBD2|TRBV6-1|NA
CASIGRFTYTQYF
TGTGCCAGCATCGGGAGGTTCACATATACGCAGTATTTT
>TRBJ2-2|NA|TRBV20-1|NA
CSARDNDKLANTGELFF
TGCAGTGCTAGAGACAACGACAAACTCGCGAACACCGGGGAGCTGTTTTTT
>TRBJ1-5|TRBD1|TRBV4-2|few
CASSQDNRQGAFQPQHF
TGTGCCAGCAGCCAAGATAATAGGCAGGGGGCTTTTCAGCCCCAGCATTTT
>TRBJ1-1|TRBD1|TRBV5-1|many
CASVRGPEVNTEAFF
TGCGCCAGCGTTAGGGGGCCGGAGGTGAACACTGAAGCTTTCTTT
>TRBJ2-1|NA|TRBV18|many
CASRDLPRELGQFF
TGTGCCAGCCGGGACTTACCCAGGGAGTTGGGGCAGTTCTTC
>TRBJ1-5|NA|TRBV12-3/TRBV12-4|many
CASSLGGLGEGQPQHF
TGTGCCAGCAGTTTAGGTGGCTTGGGAGAAGGTCAGCCCCAGCATTTT
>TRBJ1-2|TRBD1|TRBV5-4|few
CASSSKTGGGYGCTF
TGTGCCAGCAGCTCGAAGACAGGGGGCGGCTATGGCTGCACCTTC
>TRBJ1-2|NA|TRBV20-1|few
CSASQGDGDGYTF
TGCAGTGCCTCCCAGGGTGACGGGGATGGCTACACCTTC
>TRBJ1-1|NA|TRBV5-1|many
CASSLGQILDTEAFF
TGCGCCAGCAGCTTGGGACAGATACTCGACACTGAAGCTTTCTTT
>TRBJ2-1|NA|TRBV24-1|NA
CATSDFPPGGDHNEQFF
TGTGCCACCAGTGATTTCCCCCCAGGCGGGGATCACAATGAGCAGTTCTTC
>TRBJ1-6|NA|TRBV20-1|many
CSASMDYNSPLHF
TGCAGTGCTAGTATGGACTATAATTCACCCCTCCACTTT
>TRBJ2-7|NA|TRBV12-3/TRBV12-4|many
CASRYGAIAYEQYF
TGTGCCAGCAGATACGGGGCAATCGCCTACGAGCAGTACTTC
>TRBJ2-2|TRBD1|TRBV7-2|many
CASSLAGQPVLGELFF
TGTGCCAGCAGCTTAGCGGGACAGCCTGTACTAGGGGAGCTGTTTTTT
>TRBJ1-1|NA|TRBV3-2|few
CASSQRRDSQNTEAFF
TGTGCCAGCAGCCAACGCCGGGACAGCCAAAACACTGAAGCTTTCTTT